The clone carrying this T cell receptor (beta chain) was counted at least ten times. The antigen is undetermined. This entry is derived from a study of response to subunit inactivated influenza vaccine. Findings and caveats of the study: The authors suggested that every seasonal influenza vaccination recruits few new T cells.

J was trimmed by 3 bases and V by 3 bases; bases with no gene match: 10. The CDR3 is 16 residues long. Using its own MiXCR run on the RT-PCR reads, TCRdb lists one record per CDR3 protein. Among about 300,000 distinct CDR3 sequences listed, 21% were seen once. The TCR comes from a man between 50 and 70 years old who received an inactivated influenza vaccine. The chain carries TRBV12-3 or TRBV12-4 and TRBJ1-2; 7 positions agree with TRBD1. This sample comprised PBMCs from blood, obtained about 19 months after vaccination. The DNA for the CDR3 is TGTGCCAGCAGTTTCAGGGGGAGCCCCAGCCACTATGGCTACACCTTC. This sequence encodes CASSFRGSPSHYGYTF.